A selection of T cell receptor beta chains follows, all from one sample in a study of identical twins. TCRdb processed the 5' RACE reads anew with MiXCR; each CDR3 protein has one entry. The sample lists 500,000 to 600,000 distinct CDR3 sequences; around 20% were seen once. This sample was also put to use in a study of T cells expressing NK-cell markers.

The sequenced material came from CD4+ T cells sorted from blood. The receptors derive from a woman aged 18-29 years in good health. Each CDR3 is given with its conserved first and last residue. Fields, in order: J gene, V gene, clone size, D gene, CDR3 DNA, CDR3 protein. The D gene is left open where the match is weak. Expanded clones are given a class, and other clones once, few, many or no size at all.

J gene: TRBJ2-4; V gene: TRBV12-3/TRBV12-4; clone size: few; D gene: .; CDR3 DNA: TGTGCCAGCAGTTTCTACGGGAGTCGGGGCAAAAACATTCAGTACTTC; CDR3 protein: CASSFYGSRGKNIQYF
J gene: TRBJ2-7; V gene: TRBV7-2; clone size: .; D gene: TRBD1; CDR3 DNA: TGTGCCAGCAGCTTAGCCTTCGGACAGGGGTACGAGCAGTACTTC; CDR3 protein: CASSLAFGQGYEQYF
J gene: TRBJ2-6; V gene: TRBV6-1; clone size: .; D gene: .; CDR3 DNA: TGTGCCAGGGCAGGGCACTCTGGGGCCAACGTCCTGACTTTC; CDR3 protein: CARAGHSGANVLTF
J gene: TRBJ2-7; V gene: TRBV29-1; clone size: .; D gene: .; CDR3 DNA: TGCAGCGTTGAAGTCAGGGCGATAGGCTACGAGCAGTACTTC; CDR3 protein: CSVEVRAIGYEQYF
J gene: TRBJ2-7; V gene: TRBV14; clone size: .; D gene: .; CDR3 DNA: TGTGCCAGCAGCCAGAGGGGGGGCAGTTTTAACGAGCAGTACTTC; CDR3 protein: CASSQRGGSFNEQYF
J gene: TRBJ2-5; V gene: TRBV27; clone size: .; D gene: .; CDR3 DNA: TGTGCCAGCAGTACCCCCCCGTATTTTGAGACCCAGTACTTC; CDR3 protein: CASSTPPYFETQYF
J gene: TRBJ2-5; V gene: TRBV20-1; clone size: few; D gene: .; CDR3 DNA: TGCAGTGCTAGAGATCGAAGGGAGTGGCGGGAGACCCAGTACTTC; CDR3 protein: CSARDRREWRETQYF
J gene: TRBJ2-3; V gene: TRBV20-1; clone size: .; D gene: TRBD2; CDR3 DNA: TGCAGTGCTCATCTAGCGGGGGTGCTAACTGCGCAGTATTTT; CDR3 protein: CSAHLAGVLTAQYF
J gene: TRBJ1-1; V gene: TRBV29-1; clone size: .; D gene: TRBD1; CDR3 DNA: TGCAGCGTTTCGAGAGGGGGCGACACTGAAGCTTTCTTT; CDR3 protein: CSVSRGGDTEAFF
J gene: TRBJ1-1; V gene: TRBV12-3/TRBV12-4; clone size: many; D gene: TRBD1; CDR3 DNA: TGTGCCAGCAGTTTCGACAGGGGCACTGAAGCTTTCTTT; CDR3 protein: CASSFDRGTEAFF
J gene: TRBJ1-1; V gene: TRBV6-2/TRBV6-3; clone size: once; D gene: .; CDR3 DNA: TGTGCCAGCGAGGGACTGTCCAACACTGAAGCTTTCTTT; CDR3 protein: CASEGLSNTEAFF
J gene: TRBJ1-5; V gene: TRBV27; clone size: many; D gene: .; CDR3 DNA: TGTGCCAGCAGTTCGCCGATCCTAGGTGGGTCCCAGCATTTT; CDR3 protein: CASSSPILGGSQHF
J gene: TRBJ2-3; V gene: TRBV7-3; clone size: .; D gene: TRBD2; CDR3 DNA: TGTGCCAGCAGCCCCGGGGTAGCGGGGGGGTTTTACACAGATACGCAGTATTTT; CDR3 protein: CASSPGVAGGFYTDTQYF
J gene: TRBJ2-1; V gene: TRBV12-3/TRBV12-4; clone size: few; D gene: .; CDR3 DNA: TGTGCCAGCAGCCCAGGGCGCCGTGAGCAGTTCTTC; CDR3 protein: CASSPGRREQFF
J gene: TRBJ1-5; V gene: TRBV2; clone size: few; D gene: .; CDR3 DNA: TGTGCCAGCATCAGCGCCAACGACAATCAGCCCCAGCATTTT; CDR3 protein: CASISANDNQPQHF
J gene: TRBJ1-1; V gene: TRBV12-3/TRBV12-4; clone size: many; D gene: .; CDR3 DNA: TGTGCCAGCAGGAAAGTAAGGCTGAACACTGAAGCTTTCTTT; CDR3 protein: CASRKVRLNTEAFF
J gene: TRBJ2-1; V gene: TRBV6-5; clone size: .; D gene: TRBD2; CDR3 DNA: TGTGCCAGCAGTTACCTTGGACTAGCGGGAGGTTACGATGAGCAGTTCTTC; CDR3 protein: CASSYLGLAGGYDEQFF
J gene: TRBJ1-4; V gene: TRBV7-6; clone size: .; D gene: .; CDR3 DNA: TGTGCCAGCAGCCCACCGGCAGGTGAAAAACTGTTTTTT; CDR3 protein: CASSPPAGEKLFF
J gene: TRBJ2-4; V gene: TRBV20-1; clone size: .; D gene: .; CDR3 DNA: TGCAGTGCTAGAGCCCCCGGGGTGGAGGCCAAAAACATTCAGTACTTC; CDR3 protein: CSARAPGVEAKNIQYF
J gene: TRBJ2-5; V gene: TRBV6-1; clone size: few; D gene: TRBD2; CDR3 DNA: TGTGCCAGCAGTGAAGTGAGGAGCGGGGGGGCTCGAGAGACCCAGTACTTC; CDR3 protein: CASSEVRSGGARETQYF
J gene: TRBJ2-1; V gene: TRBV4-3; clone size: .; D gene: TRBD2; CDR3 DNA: TGCGCCAGCAGCCAAGATGCCCCCCCTAGCGGGTCCTACAATGAGCAGTTCTTC; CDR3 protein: CASSQDAPPSGSYNEQFF
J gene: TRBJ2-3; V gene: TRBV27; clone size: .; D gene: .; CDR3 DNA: TGTGCCAGCAGTTTTTACGGCTACACAGATACGCAGTATTTT; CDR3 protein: CASSFYGYTDTQYF
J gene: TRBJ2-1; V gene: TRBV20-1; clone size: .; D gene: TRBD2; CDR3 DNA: TGCAGAGCGGGAGGGGCGCCCTACAATGAGCAGTTCTTC; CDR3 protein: CRAGGAPYNEQFF
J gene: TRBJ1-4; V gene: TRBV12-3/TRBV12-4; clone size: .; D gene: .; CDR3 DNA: TGTGCCAGCAGTTTAGGGGGCGCTGAAAAACTGTTTTTT; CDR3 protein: CASSLGGAEKLFF
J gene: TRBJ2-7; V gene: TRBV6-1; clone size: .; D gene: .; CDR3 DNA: TGTGCCAGCAGTCCAGGCGGCGGGACTGGCTACGAGCAGTACTTC; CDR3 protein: CASSPGGGTGYEQYF
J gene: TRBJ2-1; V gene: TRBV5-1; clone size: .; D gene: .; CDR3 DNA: TGCGCCAGCAGCGGGGACAACAACAATGAGCAGTTCTTC; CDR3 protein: CASSGDNNNEQFF
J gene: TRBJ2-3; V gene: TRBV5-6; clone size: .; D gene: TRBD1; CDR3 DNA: TGTGCCAGCAGCTCACTGACAGGGGGACGCACAGATACGCAGTATTTT; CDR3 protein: CASSSLTGGRTDTQYF
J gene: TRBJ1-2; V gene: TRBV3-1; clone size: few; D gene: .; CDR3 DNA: TGTGCCAGCAGAACTCAGGGCGCAACTAACTATGGCTACACCTTC; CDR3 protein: CASRTQGATNYGYTF
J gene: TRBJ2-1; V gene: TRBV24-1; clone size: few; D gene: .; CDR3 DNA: TGTGCCACCAGTGACTCCGGACACGGGAACAATGAGCAGTTCTTC; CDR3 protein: CATSDSGHGNNEQFF
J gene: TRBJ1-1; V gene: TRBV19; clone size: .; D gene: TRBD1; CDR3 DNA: TGTGCCAGTACCCACAGGGGGTTGAACACTGAAGCTTTCTTT; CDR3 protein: CASTHRGLNTEAFF
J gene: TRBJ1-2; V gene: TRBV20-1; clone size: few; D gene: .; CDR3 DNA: TGCAGTGCTAGAACGACGGCTTATGGCTACACCTTC; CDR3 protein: CSARTTAYGYTF
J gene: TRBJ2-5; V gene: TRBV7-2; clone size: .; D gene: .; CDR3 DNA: TGTGCCAGCAGCTTATCCAGGGTAAAGGAGACCCAGTACTTC; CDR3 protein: CASSLSRVKETQYF
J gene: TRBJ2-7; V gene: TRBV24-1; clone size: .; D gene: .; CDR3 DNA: TGTGCCACCAGTGATCAGGGGGGTTACGAGCAGTACTTC; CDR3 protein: CATSDQGGYEQYF
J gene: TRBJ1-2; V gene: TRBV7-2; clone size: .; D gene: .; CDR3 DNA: TGTGCCAGCAGCTTAGCAAGGCTGATCTATGGCTACACCTTC; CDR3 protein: CASSLARLIYGYTF
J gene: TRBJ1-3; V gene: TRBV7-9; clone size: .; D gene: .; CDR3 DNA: TGTGCCAGCAGCCCCACGGGCAGCTTGGGAAACACCATATATTTT; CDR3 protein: CASSPTGSLGNTIYF
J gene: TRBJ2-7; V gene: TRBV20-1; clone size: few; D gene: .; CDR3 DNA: TGCAGTGCTAGCGCGAGGGGCAGGGTGAACGAGCAGTACTTC; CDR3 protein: CSASARGRVNEQYF
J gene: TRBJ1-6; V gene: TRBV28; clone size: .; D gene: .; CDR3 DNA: TGTGCCAGCAGTCCGGGTCGGGGGGCAGGGAATAATTCACCCCTCCACTTT; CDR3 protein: CASSPGRGAGNNSPLHF
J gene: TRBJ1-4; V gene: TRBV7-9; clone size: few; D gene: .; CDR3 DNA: TGTGCCGGACGACGACAGAGTAATGAAAAACTGTTTTTT; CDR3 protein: CAGRRQSNEKLFF
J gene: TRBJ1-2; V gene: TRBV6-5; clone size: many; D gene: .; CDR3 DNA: TGTGCCAGCAGTTACCCGGGCTATGGCTACACCTTC; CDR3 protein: CASSYPGYGYTF
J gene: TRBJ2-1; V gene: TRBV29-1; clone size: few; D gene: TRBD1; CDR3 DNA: TGCAGCGCCGCCGGGACAGAGGCCTACAATGAGCAGTTCTTC; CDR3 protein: CSAAGTEAYNEQFF